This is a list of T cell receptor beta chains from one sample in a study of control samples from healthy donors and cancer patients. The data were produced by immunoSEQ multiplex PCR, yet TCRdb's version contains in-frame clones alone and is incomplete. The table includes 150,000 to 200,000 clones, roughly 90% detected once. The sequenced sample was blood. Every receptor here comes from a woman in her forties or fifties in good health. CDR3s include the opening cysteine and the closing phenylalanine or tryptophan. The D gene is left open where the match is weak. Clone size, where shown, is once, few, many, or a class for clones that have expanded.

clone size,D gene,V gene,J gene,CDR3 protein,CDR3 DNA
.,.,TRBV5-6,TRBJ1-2,CASSLGRSLYGYTF,TGTGCCAGCAGCTTGGGGCGAAGTCTCTATGGCTACACCTTC
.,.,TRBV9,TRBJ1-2,CASTSQIGYAEGMGGYTF,TGTGCCAGCACCAGTCAAATAGGGTATGCGGAGGGTATGGGTGGCTACACCTTC
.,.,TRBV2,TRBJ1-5,CASRVRLGQPQHF,TGTGCCAGCAGGGTGAGGCTTGGGCAGCCCCAGCATTTT
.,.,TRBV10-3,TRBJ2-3,CAIKTDTDTQYF,TGTGCCATCAAGACGGACACAGATACGCAGTATTTT
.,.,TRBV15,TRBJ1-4,CATSRDQGFYEKLFF,TGTGCCACCAGCAGAGATCAGGGATTTTATGAAAAACTGTTTTTT
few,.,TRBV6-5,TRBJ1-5,CAVGGAVNQPQHF,TGTGCAGTAGGAGGGGCGGTTAATCAGCCCCAGCATTTT
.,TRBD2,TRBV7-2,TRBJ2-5,CASSASGRARETQYF,TGTGCCAGCAGCGCTAGCGGGAGGGCCCGGGAGACCCAGTACTTC
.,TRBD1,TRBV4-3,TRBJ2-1,CASSHGRQGGYNEQFF,TGCGCCAGCAGCCACGGACGACAGGGGGGCTACAATGAGCAGTTCTTC
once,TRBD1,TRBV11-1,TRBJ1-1,CASSFDRESGNTEAFF,TGTGCCAGCAGTTTCGACAGGGAGAGCGGGAACACTGAAGCTTTCTTT
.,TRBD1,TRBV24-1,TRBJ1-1,CATRGQGKTAGGTEAFF,TGTGCCACCAGAGGACAGGGAAAGACCGCAGGTGGCACTGAAGCTTTCTTT
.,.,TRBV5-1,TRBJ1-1,CASSLGSETMNTEAFF,TGCGCCAGCAGCTTAGGTTCGGAGACCATGAACACTGAAGCTTTCTTT
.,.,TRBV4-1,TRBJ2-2,CASSRIAHTGELFF,TGCGCCAGCAGCAGGATAGCGCACACCGGGGAGCTGTTTTTT
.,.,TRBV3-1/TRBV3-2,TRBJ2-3,CASSQNSGSTDTQYF,TGTGCCAGCAGCCAAAATAGCGGTAGCACAGATACGCAGTATTTT